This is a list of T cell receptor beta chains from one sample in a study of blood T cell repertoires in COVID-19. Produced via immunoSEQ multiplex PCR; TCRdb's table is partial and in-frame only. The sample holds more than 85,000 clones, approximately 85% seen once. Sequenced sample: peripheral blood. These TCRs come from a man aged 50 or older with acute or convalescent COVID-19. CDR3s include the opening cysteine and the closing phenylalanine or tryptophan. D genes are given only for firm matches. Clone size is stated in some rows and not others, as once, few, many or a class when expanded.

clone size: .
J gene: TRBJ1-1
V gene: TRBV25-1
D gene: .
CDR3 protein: CASSERREGTEAFF
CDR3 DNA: TGTGCCAGCAGTGAAAGGCGAGAGGGTACTGAAGCTTTCTTT

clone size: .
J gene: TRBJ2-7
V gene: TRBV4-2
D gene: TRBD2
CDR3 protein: CASSLTGRGGSYEQYF
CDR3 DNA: TGTGCCAGCAGCCTCACGGGGCGCGGGGGCTCCTACGAGCAGTACTTC

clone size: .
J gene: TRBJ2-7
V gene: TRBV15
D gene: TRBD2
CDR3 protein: CATLTGGSGEQYF
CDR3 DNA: TGTGCCACTTTAACGGGGGGGTCAGGCGAGCAGTACTTC

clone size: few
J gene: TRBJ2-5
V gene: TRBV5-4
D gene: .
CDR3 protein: CASSLEGGIPQETQYF
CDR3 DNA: TGTGCCAGCAGCTTGGAGGGCGGGATACCGCAAGAGACCCAGTACTTC

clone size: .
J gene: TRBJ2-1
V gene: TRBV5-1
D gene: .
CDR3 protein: CASSLAGGSSYNEQFF
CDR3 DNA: TGCGCCAGCAGCTTGGCTGGAGGAAGCTCCTACAATGAGCAGTTCTTC

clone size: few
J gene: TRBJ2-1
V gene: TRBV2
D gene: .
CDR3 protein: CASTGFGGFSYNEQFF
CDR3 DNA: TGTGCCAGCACAGGATTTGGGGGGTTCTCCTACAATGAGCAGTTCTTC

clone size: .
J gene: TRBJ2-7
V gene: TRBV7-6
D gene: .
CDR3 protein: CASILRGSSRYEQYF
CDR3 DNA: TGTGCCAGCATACTTAGGGGTTCCTCTAGATACGAGCAGTACTTC

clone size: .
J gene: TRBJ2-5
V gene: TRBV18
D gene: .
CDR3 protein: CASSPGRGSGETQYF
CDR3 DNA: TGTGCCAGCTCACCAGGTCGGGGGAGTGGGGAGACCCAGTACTTC

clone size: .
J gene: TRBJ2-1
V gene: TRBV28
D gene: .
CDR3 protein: CASSSGLLGRSYNEQFF
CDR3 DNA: TGTGCCAGCAGCTCGGGACTGCTAGGAAGGTCCTACAATGAGCAGTTCTTC

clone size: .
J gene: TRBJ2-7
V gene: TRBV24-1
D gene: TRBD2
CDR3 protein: CATSAGPTSGGAGAYEQYF
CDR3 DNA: TGTGCCACCAGTGCCGGCCCGACTAGCGGGGGGGCCGGAGCCTACGAGCAGTACTTC

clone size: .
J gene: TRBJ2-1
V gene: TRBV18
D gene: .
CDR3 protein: CASSPYKGVGEQFF
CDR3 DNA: TGTGCCAGCTCACCCTACAAGGGAGTAGGGGAGCAGTTCTTC

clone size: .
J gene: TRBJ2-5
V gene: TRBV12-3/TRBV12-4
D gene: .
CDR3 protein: CASSFGGETQYF
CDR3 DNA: TGTGCCAGCAGTTTCGGGGGAGAGACCCAGTACTTC

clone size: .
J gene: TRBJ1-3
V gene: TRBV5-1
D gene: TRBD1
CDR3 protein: CASSPVGTGSDTIYF
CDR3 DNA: TGCGCCAGCAGCCCCGTGGGGACAGGGAGTGACACCATATATTTT

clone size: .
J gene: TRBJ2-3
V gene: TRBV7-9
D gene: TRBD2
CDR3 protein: CASSSGLAGDTDTQYF
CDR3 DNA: TGTGCCAGCAGCTCAGGACTAGCGGGAGACACAGATACGCAGTATTTT

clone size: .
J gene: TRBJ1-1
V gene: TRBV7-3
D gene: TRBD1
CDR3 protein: CASSMTGGMNTEAFF
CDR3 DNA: TGTGCCAGCAGCATGACAGGGGGCATGAACACTGAAGCTTTCTTT

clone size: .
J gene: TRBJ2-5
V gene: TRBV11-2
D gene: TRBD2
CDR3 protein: CASSLSGETYQETQYF
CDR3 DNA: TGTGCCAGCAGCCTTAGCGGGGAAACGTACCAAGAGACCCAGTACTTC

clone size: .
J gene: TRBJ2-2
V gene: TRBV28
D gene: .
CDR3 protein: CASTDRQAGTGELFF
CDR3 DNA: TGTGCCAGCACCGACCGACAGGCGGGCACCGGGGAGCTGTTTTTT

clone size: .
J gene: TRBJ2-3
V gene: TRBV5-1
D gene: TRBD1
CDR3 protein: CASSFRDRDTDTQYF
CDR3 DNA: TGCGCCAGCAGCTTCAGGGACAGGGACACAGATACGCAGTATTTT

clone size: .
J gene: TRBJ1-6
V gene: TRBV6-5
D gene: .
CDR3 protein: CASTNVRNSPLHF
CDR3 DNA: TGTGCCAGCACCAACGTGAGGAATTCACCCCTCCACTTT

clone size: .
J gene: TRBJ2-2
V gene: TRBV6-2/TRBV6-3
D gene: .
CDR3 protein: CASSFLAGTPNTGELFF
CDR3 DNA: TGTGCCAGCAGTTTTTTAGCCGGGACTCCGAACACCGGGGAGCTGTTTTTT

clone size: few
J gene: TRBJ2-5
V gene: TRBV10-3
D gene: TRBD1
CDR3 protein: CAISEPDRGEETQYF
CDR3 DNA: TGTGCCATCAGTGAGCCCGACAGGGGGGAAGAGACCCAGTACTTC

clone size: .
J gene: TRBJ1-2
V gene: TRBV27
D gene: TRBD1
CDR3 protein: CASSFGQGHGYTF
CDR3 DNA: TGTGCCAGCAGTTTTGGACAGGGCCATGGCTACACCTTC

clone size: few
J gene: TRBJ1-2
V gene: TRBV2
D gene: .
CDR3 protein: CASSEAPGPNYGYTF
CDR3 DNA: TGTGCCAGCAGTGAAGCGCCAGGCCCTAACTATGGCTACACCTTC

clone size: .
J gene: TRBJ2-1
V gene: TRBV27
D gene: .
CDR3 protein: CASSPWSGSYNEQFF
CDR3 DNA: TGTGCCAGCAGTCCATGGTCAGGGTCCTACAATGAGCAGTTCTTC

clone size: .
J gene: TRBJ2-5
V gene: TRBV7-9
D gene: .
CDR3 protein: CASKLGGETQYF
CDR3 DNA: TGTGCCAGCAAACTGGGCGGGGAGACCCAGTACTTC

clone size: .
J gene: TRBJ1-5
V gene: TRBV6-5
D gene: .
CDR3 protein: CASKQGEGQPQHF
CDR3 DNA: TGTGCCAGCAAACAGGGAGAAGGTCAGCCCCAGCATTTT

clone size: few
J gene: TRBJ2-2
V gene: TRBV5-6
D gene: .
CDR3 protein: CASSLYVTGELFF
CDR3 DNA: TGTGCCAGCAGCTTGTATGTAACCGGGGAGCTGTTTTTT

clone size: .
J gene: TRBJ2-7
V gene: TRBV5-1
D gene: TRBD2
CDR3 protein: CASRLPGLASEQYF
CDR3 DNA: TGCGCCAGCAGACTACCGGGACTAGCTTCCGAGCAGTACTTC

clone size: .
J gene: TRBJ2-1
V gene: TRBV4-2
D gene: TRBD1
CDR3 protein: CASSQDWGTGSHNEQFF
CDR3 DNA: TGTGCCAGCAGCCAAGATTGGGGGACAGGGTCCCACAATGAGCAGTTCTTC

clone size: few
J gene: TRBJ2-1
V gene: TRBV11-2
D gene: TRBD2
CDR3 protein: CASSLELAWTGDEQFF
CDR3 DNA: TGTGCCAGCAGCTTAGAACTAGCGTGGACGGGCGATGAGCAGTTCTTC

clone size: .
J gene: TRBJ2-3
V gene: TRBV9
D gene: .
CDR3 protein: CASSVDYRGDTQYF
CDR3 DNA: TGTGCCAGCAGCGTAGATTATCGGGGTGATACGCAGTATTTT

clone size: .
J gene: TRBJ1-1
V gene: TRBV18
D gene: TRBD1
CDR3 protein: CASSPPTGGTANTEAFF
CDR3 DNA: TGTGCCAGCTCACCACCGACAGGGGGCACGGCGAACACTGAAGCTTTCTTT

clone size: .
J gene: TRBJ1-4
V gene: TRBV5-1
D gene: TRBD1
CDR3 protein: CASSRTGTTNEKLFF
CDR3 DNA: TGCGCCAGCAGCAGGACAGGGACAACTAATGAAAAACTGTTTTTT

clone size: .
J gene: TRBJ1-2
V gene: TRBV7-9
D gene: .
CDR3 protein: CASSLAGGGANYGYTF
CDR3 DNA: TGTGCCAGCAGCTTAGCCGGGGGGGGAGCTAACTATGGCTACACCTTC

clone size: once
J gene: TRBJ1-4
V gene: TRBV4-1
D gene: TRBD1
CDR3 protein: CASSHLGVDRFNEKLFF
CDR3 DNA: TGCGCCAGCAGCCACCTCGGCGTGGACAGGTTTAATGAAAAACTGTTTTTT

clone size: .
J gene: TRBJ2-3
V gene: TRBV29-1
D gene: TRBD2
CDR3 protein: CSVILAGGHTQYF
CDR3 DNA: TGCAGCGTTATACTAGCGGGAGGACATACGCAGTATTTT

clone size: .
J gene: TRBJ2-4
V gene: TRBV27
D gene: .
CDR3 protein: CASSLAGAKNIQYF
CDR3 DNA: TGTGCCAGCAGTTTAGCGGGAGCCAAAAACATTCAGTACTTC

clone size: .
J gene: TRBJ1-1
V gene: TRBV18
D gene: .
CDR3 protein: CASSPVEGTEAFF
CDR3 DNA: TGTGCCAGCTCACCGGTGGAGGGGACTGAAGCTTTCTTT